This passage covers 22 T cell receptor beta chains from one sample sequenced in a study of OX40 agonist ivuxolimab in advanced cancers. Library prep was done by the immunoSEQ multiplex PCR assay. The table comes from immuneACCESS by way of TCRdb, which keeps in-frame sequences with V and J called. Part of the clones is missing from these tables; in studies checked, under half for an unresolved V gene and the rest for unknown reasons. The sample table holds about 10,000 clones, of which 80% to 85% were seen once. The ten largest clones represent about 10% of the sample. The input for sequencing was CD4+ or CD8+ T cells sorted from blood, taken in a trial of the OX40 agonist ivuxolimab. The source of these receptors is an adult with an advanced solid tumor such as melanoma, head and neck, liver or kidney cancer.

The V call is TRBV5-1, the J call TRBJ2-2; D gene uncertain. CDR1 and CDR2 from the germline V gene are SGHRS and YFSETQ. The CDR3 is 14 residues long. Trimming took 7 bases from V and 6 from J, leaving 16 bases between them. The CDR3 loop is CASCPQDGAGELFF. In DNA, the CDR3 is TGCGCCAGCTGCCCCCAGGATGGGGCCGGGGAGCTGTTTTTT.

The chain employs TRBV4-3 and TRBJ2-5; no reliable D call. Trimming took 0 bases from V and 5 from J, leaving 13 bases between them. The germline V gene has CDR1 LGHNA and CDR2 YSLEER. The CDR3 runs 15 residues. The CDR3 DNA is TGCGCCAGCAGCCAAGATCACCTCAACTATGAGACCCAGTACTTC. Encoded protein: CASSQDHLNYETQYF.

The CDR3 is CASSVASERREREQFF. The CDR3 DNA reads as TGTGCCAGCAGCGTAGCTAGTGAGCGTAGGGAAAGGGAGCAGTTCTTC. The chain is built from TRBV9 and TRBJ2-1, with D unresolved. CDR3 length: 16 amino acids. Germline V CDR1 and CDR2: SGDLS, YYNGEE. Trimming removed 0 bases at V and 10 bases at J, with 20 bases between.

J is TRBJ2-5 and V is TRBV14; the match to TRBD2 covers 9 bases. V lost 5 bases to trimming and J lost 2 bases; unmatched junction nucleotides: 6. Germline CDR1 is SGHDN and CDR2 is FVKESK. The CDR3 spans 15 residues. The CDR3 protein is CASSSIAGAQETQYF. The CDR3 nucleotides are TGTGCCAGCAGCTCCATAGCGGGAGCACAAGAGACCCAGTACTTC.

This clone was observed a single time. The gene calls are TRBV28 and TRBJ2-2, with D perhaps being TRBD1 or TRBD2 (6 bases each). This CDR3 is 19 amino acids long. V was pared by 3 bases and J by 0 bases, with 20 bases between. Germline V gene data show CDR1 as MDHEN and CDR2 as SYDVKM. CDR3 residues: CASSFPGAVSGTNTGELFF. CDR3 nucleotide sequence: TGTGCCAGCAGTTTTCCGGGGGCGGTGTCGGGAACGAACACCGGGGAGCTGTTTTTT. Supplemented by reference TRBV28 and TRBJ2-2, the full variable domain reads DVKVTQSSRYLVKRTGEKVFLECVQDMDHENMFWYRQDPGLGLRLIYFSYDVKMKEKGDIPEGYSVSREKKERFSLILESASTNQTSMYLCASSFPGAVSGTNTGELFFGEGSRLTVL.

The chain carries TRBV19 and TRBJ2-3; 9 positions agree with TRBD1. Germline V lookup: CDR1 LNHDA, CDR2 SQIVND (reference sequence). V gave up 8 bases and J gave up 3 bases; unmatched junction bases: 6. The CDR3 is 14 amino acids. CDR3 residues: CASETGQGTDTQYF. DNA for the CDR3: TGTGCCAGTGAGACAGGACAGGGGACAGATACGCAGTATTTT.

The rearrangement uses TRBV28 and TRBJ2-1, with TRBD2 identical over 13 bases. In germline, CDR1 is MDHEN, CDR2 SYDVKM. The junction had 9 bases not matched to a gene; V was cut back by 6 bases and J by 1 base. This CDR3 comprises 18 residues. The CDR3 region has the DNA TGTGCCAGCAGCCATGGACTAGCGGGAGAATTTTCCTACAATGAGCAGTTCTTC. Its translation is CASSHGLAGEFSYNEQFF.

This sequence joins TRBV5-6 and TRBJ1-1; D remains unclear. The germline V and J ends were trimmed by 0 bases and 8 bases, with 14 bases remaining between them. The germline V gene encodes CDR1 SGHDT and CDR2 YYEEEE. This CDR3 is built from 14 residues. The CDR3 protein is CASSLAGEGLEAFF. CDR3 nucleotides: TGTGCCAGCAGCTTGGCCGGAGAGGGCCTAGAAGCTTTCTTT.

The rearrangement uses TRBV28 and TRBJ2-3; TRBD1 might be the D (5 bases). Trimming left V 7 bases short and J 2 bases short, with 13 bases between. Germline V lookup: CDR1 MDHEN, CDR2 SYDVKM. The CDR3 is made up of 14 amino acids. This CDR3 is CASTQTAPTDTQYF. The CDR3, as DNA: TGTGCCAGCACCCAGACAGCTCCCACAGATACGCAGTATTTT.

The chain uses TRBV28 and TRBJ1-3; D uncertain. The length of the CDR3 is 13 residues. V gave up 6 bases and J gave up 4 bases, with 10 bases separating them. CDR1 and CDR2 from the germline V gene are MDHEN and SYDVKM. CDR3 coding DNA: TGTGCCAGCAGCGATCTCTGGGGAAACACCATATATTTT. It specifies CASSDLWGNTIYF.

The V call is TRBV5-1, the J call TRBJ1-5; unclear D gene. Germline V gene data show CDR1 as SGHRS and CDR2 as YFSETQ. The V and J ends lost 0 bases and 3 bases respectively, with 10 bases between them. This CDR3 is 15 amino acids long. The CDR3 here is CASSLGDFDNQPQHF. The CDR3 nucleotides read TGCGCCAGCAGCTTGGGGGATTTTGACAATCAGCCCCAGCATTTT.

This clone came up a few times. The chain links TRBV4-3 to TRBJ1-4; D perhaps matches TRBD1 (6 bases). This CDR3 is 16 amino acids long. Trimming cost V 4 bases and J 8 bases, with 20 bases left between them. CDR1 and CDR2 (germline): LGHNA, YSLEER. CDR3 bases: TGCGCCAGCAGCCCCCGGTTCACAGGGAGGAAGGAAAAACTGTTTTTT. Protein sequence: CASSPRFTGRKEKLFF.

This chain links TRBV9 with TRBJ2-3; no clear D gene. Germline CDR1 reads SGDLS; CDR2 reads YYNGEE. The CDR3 contains 12 residues. V was cut by 0 bases and J by 4 bases, with 3 bases left in between. CDR3 loop: CASSVGADTQYF. The CDR3 DNA reads as TGTGCCAGCAGCGTAGGTGCAGATACGCAGTATTTT.

This clone was detected only once. The CDR3 protein is CASRTSSYNEQFF. The CDR3 DNA sequence: TGTGCCAGCAGGACTAGCTCCTACAATGAGCAGTTCTTC. The V and J genes are TRBV7-2 and TRBJ2-1; TRBD2 might be the D (6 bases). Germline V lookup: CDR1 SGHTA, CDR2 FQGNSA. CDR3 length: 13 amino acids. V lost 6 bases, J lost 0 bases, and 6 bases lay in between.

The chain is built from TRBV4-1 and TRBJ2-5, with D possibly being TRBD2 (6 bases). CDR1 and CDR2 (germline): MGHRA, YSYEKL. The V end lost 1 base, the J end lost 5 bases, and 8 bases lay between the germline ends. This CDR3 spans 13 amino acids. Here the CDR3 reads CASSQVGGETQYF. The CDR3 coding sequence is TGCGCCAGCAGCCAAGTTGGGGGGGAGACCCAGTACTTC.

The V gene is TRBV5-1, the J gene TRBJ2-7, with 7 bases that match TRBD2. Germline V CDR1 and CDR2: SGHRS, YFSETQ. This CDR3 contains 14 residues. Germline trimming cut 4 bases from V and 1 base from J; bases unmatched to any gene: 5. This CDR3 is CASSPEGLSYEQYF. Written as DNA, the CDR3 is TGCGCCAGCAGCCCAGAGGGACTATCCTACGAGCAGTACTTC. Filled out from reference TRBV5-1 and TRBJ2-7, the complete variable domain reads KAGVTQTPRYLIKTRGQQVTLSCSPISGHRSVSWYQQTPGQGLQFLFEYFSETQRNKGNFPGRFSGRQFSNSRSEMNVSTLELGDSALYLCASSPEGLSYEQYFGPGTRLTVT.

The chain links TRBV7-9 to TRBJ2-5, with 8 bases matching TRBD1. CDR1 and CDR2 from the germline V gene are SEHNR and FQNEAQ (reference sequence). V lost 5 bases, J lost 1 base, and 6 bases stayed unmatched. The CDR3 has 15 amino acids. This chain's CDR3 is CASSQRTGLQETQYF. The CDR3, as DNA: TGTGCCAGCAGCCAACGGACAGGGCTCCAAGAGACCCAGTACTTC.

This clone was recorded a few times. The gene calls are TRBV11-2 and TRBJ1-2; D gene uncertain. Trimming left V 1 base short and J 8 bases short, with 17 bases between. CDR3 length: 15 amino acids. CDR1 is SGHAT, CDR2 FQNNGV, per germline. For the CDR3, the DNA is TGTGCCAGCAGCTTAGCGGATTCTGGGGTTGGGGGCTACACCTTC. Protein sequence: CASSLADSGVGGYTF.

The CDR3 loop reads CASSLELAGLEQFF. The CDR3 DNA sequence: TGTGCCAGCAGTTTGGAGCTAGCGGGCCTTGAGCAGTTCTTC. The chain recombines TRBV27 with TRBJ2-1; 8 nucleotides agree with TRBD2. Germline V lookup: CDR1 MNHEY, CDR2 SMNVEV (reference sequence). V trimming: 3 bases; J trimming: 9 bases; junction bases outside the gene matches: 7. The length of the CDR3 is 14 residues.

J is TRBJ2-2 and V is TRBV9, with TRBD2 matching over 9 bases. With 4 bases clipped from V and 3 bases from J, the junction kept 4 bases outside the gene matches. Germline V gene sequence: CDR1 SGDLS, CDR2 YYNGEE. The CDR3 sequence is 15 residues long. CDR3 amino acids: CASSLLAGDTGELFF. CDR3 nucleotides: TGTGCCAGCAGCCTGTTAGCGGGAGACACCGGGGAGCTGTTTTTT.

The rearrangement links TRBV14 to TRBJ2-7; 8 positions agree with TRBD2. The CDR3 runs 16 residues. CDR1 SGHDN and CDR2 FVKESK come from the germline V gene. After removal of 6 bases from V and 0 bases from J, the junction contained 10 bases not matched to a gene. DNA for the CDR3: TGTGCCAGCAGGCCTAAGAGCGGGACTAGCTCCTACGAGCAGTACTTC. Protein sequence: CASRPKSGTSSYEQYF.

This rearrangement joins TRBV9 to TRBJ1-5, with 7 nucleotides matching TRBD1. The germline gives CDR1 SGDLS, CDR2 YYNGEE. V lost 4 bases, J lost 6 bases, and 10 bases stayed unmatched. This CDR3 contains 15 residues. The CDR3 loop reads CASSRTGTDSQPQHF. In nucleotides, the CDR3 is TGTGCCAGCAGCCGAACAGGGACAGATAGTCAGCCCCAGCATTTT. Supplemented by reference TRBV9 and TRBJ1-5, the full variable domain reads DSGVTQTPKHLITATGQRVTLRCSPRSGDLSVYWYQQSLDQGLQFLIQYYNGEERAKGNILERFSAQQFPDLHSELNLSSLELGDSALYFCASSRTGTDSQPQHFGDGTRLSIL.